The sequence of this TCR beta chain was determined in a study of shared clonotypes between healthy human individuals. Naive CD8 cells lacked CD45RO and underwent positive selection for CCR7, leaving out terminally differentiated effector memory CD45RA+ cells. The count of this clone is one. The V segment lost 5 bases and the J segment 2 bases; nucleotides outside the gene matches: 3. Germline CDR1 SNHLY, CDR2 FYNNEI. The CDR3 loop spans 15 amino acids. Using immunoSEQ multiplex PCR, the repertoire was profiled, and TCRdb retains in-frame clones only, with some absent. Seen here are about 1.9 million clones, around 95% observed once, and the top ten hold approximately 1.6%.

Material: naive CD8+ T cells from PBMCs. This sequence originates from a man aged 18 to 35 in good health. Some clones in this sample may be carry-over from other donors' samples. The chain couples TRBV2 to TRBJ2-2; 9 bases align to TRBD1. CDR3 DNA: TGTGCCAGCAGTCCGGGACAGGGTAACACCGGGGAGCTGTTTTTT. Translating it yields CASSPGQGNTGELFF.